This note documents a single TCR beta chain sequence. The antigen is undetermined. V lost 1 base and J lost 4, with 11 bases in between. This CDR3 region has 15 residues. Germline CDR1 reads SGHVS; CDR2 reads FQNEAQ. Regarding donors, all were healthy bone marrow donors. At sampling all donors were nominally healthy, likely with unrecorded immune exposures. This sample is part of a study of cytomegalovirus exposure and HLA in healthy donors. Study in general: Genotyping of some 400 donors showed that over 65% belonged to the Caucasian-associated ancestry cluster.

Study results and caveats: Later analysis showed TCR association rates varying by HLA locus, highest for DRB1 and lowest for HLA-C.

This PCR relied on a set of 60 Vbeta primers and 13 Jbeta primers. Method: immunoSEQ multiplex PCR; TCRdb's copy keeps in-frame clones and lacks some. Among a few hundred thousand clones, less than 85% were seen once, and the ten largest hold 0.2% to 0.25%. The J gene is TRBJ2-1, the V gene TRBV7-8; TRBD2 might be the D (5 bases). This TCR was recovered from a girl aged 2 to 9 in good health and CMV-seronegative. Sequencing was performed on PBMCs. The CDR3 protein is CASSLGTSGYNEQFF. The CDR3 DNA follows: TGTGCCAGCAGCTTAGGGACCTCGGGGTACAATGAGCAGTTCTTC.